The 15 T cell receptor beta chains below come from one sample, sequenced in a study of cytomegalovirus exposure and HLA in healthy donors. Method: immunoSEQ multiplex PCR; TCRdb's copy keeps in-frame clones and lacks some. The data show 110,000 or so clones, with about 87% seen just once and about 1.8% held by the top ten. Sequenced sample: PBMCs. These receptors were taken from a young man in good health and CMV-seronegative.

The V and J genes are TRBV7-2 and TRBJ2-1; a possible D gene is TRBD1 (6 bases). The CDR3 consists of 16 residues. Germline V CDR1 and CDR2: SGHTA, FQGNSA. V shed 2 bases and J shed 4 bases, with 15 bases lying between them. The CDR3, as DNA: TGTGCCAGCAGCTTATTGGGTAGGGGGAATTACAATGAGCAGTTCTTC. Protein sequence: CASSLLGRGNYNEQFF.

The chain is built from TRBV10-1 and TRBJ2-2; 9 nucleotides align to TRBD1. The CDR3 totals 16 residues. The V and J ends lost 6 bases and 5 bases, in that order; junction bases with no gene match: 10. CDR1 and CDR2 from the germline V gene are WNHNN and SYGVQD (reference sequence). This chain's CDR3 is CASRKKGQGLTGELFF. For the CDR3, the DNA is TGCGCCAGCAGGAAAAAGGGACAGGGTTTAACCGGGGAGCTGTTTTTT.

This chain connects TRBV5-1 to TRBJ2-7; possibly TRBD2 for D (6 bases). The V end was cut by 4 bases, the J end by 0 bases, with 11 bases between. CDR3 length equals 14 residues. CDR1 and CDR2 from the germline V gene are SGHRS and YFSETQ. The CDR3 bases are TGCGCCAGCAGCATTGGGGGGAGCTCCTACGAGCAGTACTTC. This translates into CASSIGGSSYEQYF.

This chain uses TRBV7-6 with TRBJ2-1; 13 nucleotides align to TRBD2. This CDR3 has 17 amino acids. The junction had 9 bases not matched to a gene; V was cut back by 6 bases and J by 4 bases. Per the germline V gene, CDR1 is SGHVS and CDR2 is FNYEAQ. DNA for the CDR3: TGTGCCAGCAGGGCGGACAGGGGACTAGCGGGGTACAATGAGCAGTTCTTC. This encodes CASRADRGLAGYNEQFF.

The table lists this clone with a count of one. The chain employs TRBV4-1 and TRBJ2-5; 8 nucleotides line up with TRBD1. Germline-derived CDR1 and CDR2 are MGHRA and YSYEKL. This CDR3 region has 14 residues. V lost 0 bases, J lost 7 bases, and 4 bases stayed unmatched. The CDR3 protein is CASSQDQGAVTQYF. The CDR3 nucleotides are TGCGCCAGCAGCCAAGATCAGGGGGCCGTGACCCAGTACTTC.

On this clone itself: One junction end disagrees with the germline gene, perhaps due to a read error. The gene calls are TRBV4-1 and TRBJ2-1; 8 nucleotides match TRBD2. The CDR3 is made up of 21 amino acids. Per the germline V gene, CDR1 is MGHRA and CDR2 is YSYEKL. In DNA form, the CDR3 reads TGCGCCAGCAGCAAAGACTCCCTCGCATTAGCGGGGATAAGCTCCTACAATGAGCAGTTCTTC. This encodes CASSKDSLALAGISSYNEQFF.

The chain uses TRBV5-5 and TRBJ2-3; D possibly corresponds to TRBD1 (6 bases). In germline, CDR1 is SGHKS, CDR2 YYEKEE (reference sequence). Between the trimmed V and J ends, which lost 3 bases and 0 bases, there was a span of 11 bases. CDR3 length: 15 amino acids. The CDR3 is CASSSWTVSTDTQYF. Written as DNA, the CDR3 is TGTGCCAGCAGCTCCTGGACAGTCAGCACAGATACGCAGTATTTT. Complete variable domain (other parts from reference TRBV5-5 and TRBJ2-3): DAGVTQSPTHLIKTRGQQVTLRCSPISGHKSVSWYQQVLGQGPQFIFQYYEKEERGRGNFPDRFSARQFPNYSSELNVNALLLGDSALYLCASSSWTVSTDTQYFGPGTRLTVL.

The chain is built from TRBV19 and TRBJ2-7, with D possibly TRBD2 on 6 matching bases. Looked up from germline, CDR1 is LNHDA and CDR2 is SQIVND (reference sequence). CDR3 length: 15 residues. V lost 10 bases, J lost 0 bases, and 19 bases lay in between. This CDR3 is CATTVGGKGSYEQYF. Written as DNA, the CDR3 is TGTGCCACTACGGTAGGAGGGAAGGGCTCCTACGAGCAGTACTTC.

This clone was detected a few times. The chain recombines TRBV19 with TRBJ2-7; 9 bases line up with TRBD1. The CDR3 loop spans 13 amino acids. V dropped 5 bases and J dropped 6; count of bases not matched to a gene: 5. Germline CDR1 is LNHDA and CDR2 is SQIVND (reference sequence). The CDR3 sequence is CASSSRTGAEQYF. The CDR3 nucleotides are TGTGCCAGTAGTTCCCGGACAGGGGCCGAGCAGTACTTC.

The chain combines TRBV27 with TRBJ1-5; 7 bases map to TRBD1. This CDR3 is 14 amino acids long. CDR1 and CDR2 from the germline V gene are MNHEY and SMNVEV (reference sequence). After removal of 6 bases from V and 4 bases from J, the junction contained 6 bases not matched to a gene. CDR3 DNA sequence: TGTGCCAGCAGCCGACAGGGAAGGAATCAGCCCCAGCATTTT. It encodes CASSRQGRNQPQHF.

The rearrangement links TRBV19 to TRBJ1-1, with D possibly matching TRBD1 (5 bases). The V end lost 7 bases, the J end lost 5 bases, and 17 bases lay between the germline ends. The CDR3 length is 14 residues. The germline V gene encodes CDR1 LNHDA and CDR2 SQIVND (reference sequence). In DNA, the CDR3 is TGTGCCAGTACCAGACACAGGAGGGATACTGAAGCTTTCTTT. Encoded protein: CASTRHRRDTEAFF.

The chain combines TRBV28 with TRBJ1-1; D gene unclear. Trimming removed 5 bases from V and 10 bases from J, with 11 bases in between. The length of the CDR3 is 11 residues. CDR1 and CDR2 from the germline V gene are MDHEN and SYDVKM. CDR3 nucleotide sequence: TGTGCCAGCAGTCAATCACGGGGAGCTTTCTTT. Its protein is CASSQSRGAFF.

This clone was seen only a few times. The chain is built from TRBV15 and TRBJ2-1, with TRBD2 matching 10 bases. The germline V gene has CDR1 LNHNV and CDR2 YYDKDF (reference sequence). The length of the CDR3 is 20 residues. J gave up 0 bases and V 0 bases, and 11 bases lay outside the gene matches. This chain's CDR3 is CATSRDRASGGRSSYNEQFF. In nucleotides, the CDR3 is TGTGCCACCAGCAGAGATCGGGCTAGCGGGGGCCGGAGCTCCTACAATGAGCAGTTCTTC. The whole variable domain, filled in from reference TRBV15 and TRBJ2-1, reads DAMVIQNPRYQVTQFGKPVTLSCSQTLNHNVMYWYQQKSSQAPKLLFHYYDKDFNNEADTPDNFQSRRPNTSFCFLDIRSPGLGDTAMYLCATSRDRASGGRSSYNEQFFGPGTRLTVL.

This clone was seen once. The V and J genes are TRBV9 and TRBJ2-2; 12 nucleotides match TRBD2. The germline gives CDR1 SGDLS, CDR2 YYNGEE. V trimming: 0 bases; J trimming: 6 bases; junction bases outside the gene matches: 6. The CDR3 spans 17 residues. The CDR3 nucleotides are TGTGCCAGCAGCGTAGCGACTAGCGGGAGAGAAGCCGGGGAGCTGTTTTTT. This encodes CASSVATSGREAGELFF.

This chain uses TRBV6-6 with TRBJ1-6, with a possible D match to TRBD1 (6 bases). V was clipped by 6 bases and J by 1 base, with 10 bases between them. Looked up from germline, CDR1 is MNHNY and CDR2 is SVGAGI (reference sequence). This CDR3 comprises 15 residues. CDR3 loop: CASSQGQSYNSPLHF. The CDR3 DNA reads as TGTGCCAGCAGCCAAGGACAGTCCTATAATTCACCCCTCCACTTT.